Below, 27 T cell receptor beta chains from the same sample are listed, as sequenced in a study of cytomegalovirus exposure and HLA in healthy donors. Use of 60 Vbeta and 13 Jbeta primers characterized the PCR. Profiled with immunoSEQ multiplex PCR; TCRdb holds only in-frame clones, not every one. The sample has under 70,000 clones, 65% to 80% seen once; the top ten hold about 37%. The material sequenced was PBMCs. Receptor source: a man aged 40-55 years in good health and CMV-seropositive.

CDR3 sequence: CASSLDREYGYTF. The CDR3 DNA sequence: TGTGCCAGCAGCTTAGACAGGGAGTATGGCTACACCTTC. The chain combines TRBV7-8 with TRBJ1-2; D perhaps matches TRBD1 (6 bases). Deletions cut 1 base from V and 5 bases from J, with 8 bases between. The CDR3 totals 13 residues. The V gene's germline CDR1 is SGHVS and CDR2 FQNEAQ. The entire variable domain, with the rest obtained from reference TRBV7-8 and TRBJ1-2, is as follows: GAGVSQSPRYKVAKRGQDVALRCDPISGHVSLFWYQQALGQGPEFLTYFQNEAQLDKSGLPSDRFFAERPEGSVSTLKIQRTQQEDSAVYLCASSLDREYGYTFGSGTRLTVV.

The chain employs TRBV4-1 and TRBJ2-3, with TRBD2 identical over 9 bases. The trim removed 3 bases at V and 2 bases at J, leaving 9 bases unmatched. There are 17 residues in the CDR3. CDR1 is MGHRA and CDR2 is YSYEKL in the germline V gene. The CDR3 DNA reads as TGCGCCAGCAGCCACCCCAGCGGGGGGCTCTCCACAGATACGCAGTATTTT. Translated, it gives CASSHPSGGLSTDTQYF.

The chain is built from TRBV6-5 and TRBJ2-7, with 8 bases matching TRBD1. This CDR3 comprises 14 residues. The V and J ends lost 6 bases and 3 bases, in that order; junction bases with no gene match: 7. From germline, CDR1 is MNHEY and CDR2 SVGAGI. The CDR3 spells CASRPLDRVYEQYF. The CDR3 DNA sequence: TGTGCCAGCAGGCCCCTGGACAGGGTCTACGAGCAGTACTTC.

V usage is TRBV21-1 and J usage is TRBJ2-2; TRBD2 was called by the table and not checked on the DNA. TRBV21-1 is an annotated pseudogene. CDR3 size: 17 residues. For the CDR3, the DNA is TGTGCCAGCGGACCCTTGACTAGCGGGGGGTACACCGGGGAGCTGTTTTTT. Translation gives CASGPLTSGGYTGELFF.

The chain links TRBV6-5 to TRBJ1-1; D is ambiguous. V gave up 8 bases and J gave up 0 bases, with 16 bases separating them. CDR3 size: 15 residues. Germline-derived CDR1 and CDR2 are MNHEY and SVGAGI. As DNA, the CDR3 is TGTGCCAGCTCCCGGCCAGGCGTCATGAACACTGAAGCTTTCTTT. Translation gives CASSRPGVMNTEAFF.

The chain joins TRBV10-3 to TRBJ1-1, with a weak D call TRBD1 (5 bases). In germline, CDR1 is ENHRY, CDR2 SYGVKD. V lost 0 bases and J lost 11, with 10 bases in between. The CDR3 has 12 amino acids. DNA of the CDR3: TGTGCCATCAGTGAGTCGCCAGGGATGGCTTTCTTT. It is translated as CAISESPGMAFF.

The chain is built from TRBV27 and TRBJ2-1; 8 nucleotides match TRBD2. The CDR3 totals 12 residues. J gave up 12 bases and V 7 bases, and 8 bases lay outside the gene matches. Germline V gene sequence: CDR1 MNHEY, CDR2 SMNVEV (reference sequence). The CDR3 here is CASKGSGGGQFF. The CDR3 DNA reads as TGTGCCAGCAAGGGAAGCGGGGGTGGGCAGTTCTTC.

This chain uses TRBV7-6 with TRBJ2-2; 8 nucleotides match TRBD1. This CDR3 spans 18 amino acids. Germline V lookup: CDR1 SGHVS, CDR2 FNYEAQ. V shed 1 base and J 3 bases; nucleotides not matched to a gene: 10. The CDR3 is CASSLDVAGGLDTGELFF. CDR3 DNA sequence: TGTGCCAGCAGCTTAGACGTGGCAGGGGGCTTGGACACCGGGGAGCTGTTTTTT.

The chain links TRBV2 to TRBJ2-3, with D tentatively TRBD1 (5 bases). The CDR3 extends over 13 amino acids. The germline V gene encodes CDR1 SNHLY and CDR2 FYNNEI. The V end was cut by 4 bases, the J end by 5 bases, with 10 bases between. The CDR3 bases are TGTGCCAGCAGTGGACAGTCTGTAGATACGCAGTATTTT. The encoded protein is CASSGQSVDTQYF.

J is TRBJ1-4 and V is TRBV4-3; no clear D gene. The germline V and J ends were trimmed by 1 base and 4 bases, with 7 bases remaining between them. Germline V gene lookup returns CDR1 LGHNA and CDR2 YSLEER. CDR3 length: 14 residues. The CDR3 DNA follows: TGCGCCAGCAGCCAAGCTGTAGTTAATGAAAAACTGTTTTTT. Protein: CASSQAVVNEKLFF.

This chain connects TRBV5-6 to TRBJ2-5, with a possible D match to TRBD2 (7 bases). CDR3 length: 17 amino acids. Germline loops: CDR1 SGHDT, CDR2 YYEEEE. V shed 5 bases and J shed 2 bases, with 22 bases lying between them. In DNA form, the CDR3 reads TGTGCCAGCAGGGGAGAGGCGGCGGGGGCCCGACAAGAGACCCAGTACTTC. Translation gives CASRGEAAGARQETQYF. Using reference TRBV5-6 and TRBJ2-5 for the parts outside the CDR3, the full variable domain is DAGVTQSPTHLIKTRGQQVTLRCSPKSGHDTVSWYQQALGQGPQFIFQYYEEEERQRGNFPDRFSGHQFPNYSSELNVNALLLGDSALYLCASRGEAAGARQETQYFGPGTRLLVL.

The chain uses TRBV5-1 and TRBJ1-6, with D tentatively TRBD1 (5 bases). CDR1 is SGHRS and CDR2 is YFSETQ in the germline V gene. This CDR3 contains 14 residues. V was cut by 6 bases and J by 7 bases, with 14 bases left in between. The CDR3 loop reads CASTQDMNNSPLHF. CDR3 bases: TGCGCCAGCACACAGGACATGAACAATTCACCCCTCCACTTT.

This rearrangement joins TRBV10-1 to TRBJ1-4; unclear D gene. V was pared by 0 bases and J by 3 bases, with 17 bases between. Per germline, CDR1 WNHNN and CDR2 SYGVQD (reference sequence). The CDR3 runs 18 residues. CDR3 coding DNA: TGCGCCAGCAGTGAGTCCATCAAGCTTCACCCGTCTAATGAAAAACTGTTTTTT. Amino acid sequence: CASSESIKLHPSNEKLFF.

The V and J genes are TRBV18 and TRBJ2-7, with no clear D. Germline V gene sequence: CDR1 KGHSH, CDR2 LQKENI. The CDR3 consists of 13 residues. V lost 2 bases to trimming and J lost 1 base, with 6 bases between them. The CDR3 region has the DNA TGTGCCAGCTCACCATCGGTGTCCTACGAGCAGTACTTC. This gives the protein CASSPSVSYEQYF.

This sequence joins TRBV5-6 and TRBJ2-5, with 10 bases lining up with TRBD2. The V gene's germline CDR1 is SGHDT and CDR2 YYEEEE. CDR3 size: 16 residues. The junction had 12 bases not matched to a gene; V was cut back by 5 bases and J by 5 bases. In nucleotides, the CDR3 is TGTGCCAGCAGTGGCCGTGGTAGCGGGGGGAGGGAGACCCAGTACTTC. Its translation: CASSGRGSGGRETQYF.

The chain carries TRBV30 and TRBJ2-3; no reliable D call. The germline V and J ends were trimmed by 0 bases and 3 bases, with 7 bases remaining between them. CDR1 is GTSNPN and CDR2 is SVGIG in the germline V gene (reference sequence). This CDR3 is built from 13 residues. CDR3 nucleotides: TGTGCCTGGAGTGTCACAGATACAGATACGCAGTATTTT. It encodes CAWSVTDTDTQYF.

This clone has a single count. The chain joins TRBV7-9 to TRBJ2-2, with D tentatively TRBD1 (6 bases). Germline CDR1 and CDR2: SEHNR and FQNEAQ (reference sequence). V lost 5 bases, J lost 5 bases, and 15 bases lay in between. This CDR3 region has 15 residues. The CDR3 nucleotides read TGTGCCAGCAGCCTTCTGGGGGCGACAACCGGGGAGCTGTTTTTT. Amino acid sequence: CASSLLGATTGELFF.

The rearrangement links TRBV5-6 to TRBJ1-3; D is uncertain. CDR1 and CDR2 from the germline V gene are SGHDT and YYEEEE. The length of the CDR3 is 13 residues. Trimming took 7 bases from V and 7 from J, leaving 15 bases between them. DNA of the CDR3: TGTGCCAGCCACCCCCCGTCTCGGAACACCATATATTTT. This gives the protein CASHPPSRNTIYF.

This rearrangement joins TRBV7-9 to TRBJ2-3, with D perhaps matching TRBD1 (5 bases). CDR1 is SEHNR, CDR2 FQNEAQ, per germline (reference sequence). V gave up 7 bases and J gave up 4 bases, with 15 bases separating them. The length of the CDR3 is 14 residues. The CDR3 region is CASIRVGAADTQYF. DNA for the CDR3: TGTGCCAGCATCAGGGTCGGCGCGGCAGATACGCAGTATTTT. Combining the CDR3 with reference TRBV7-9 and TRBJ2-3 gives the whole variable domain DTGVSQNPRHKITKRGQNVTFRCDPISEHNRLYWYRQTLGQGPEFLTYFQNEAQLEKSRLLSDRFSAERPKGSFSTLEIQRTEQGDSAMYLCASIRVGAADTQYFGPGTRLTVL.

V usage is TRBV7-2 and J usage is TRBJ1-1, with 8 bases matching TRBD1. The CDR3 runs to 14 residues. V was pared by 5 bases and J by 5 bases, with 7 bases of the junction left unmatched. Germline V CDR1 and CDR2: SGHTA, FQGNSA. CDR3 residues: CASSPQGAGTEAFF. CDR3 bases: TGTGCCAGCAGCCCGCAGGGGGCAGGTACTGAAGCTTTCTTT.

The genes are TRBV7-8 and TRBJ1-1; D not resolved. Trimming pared 0 bases from V and 0 bases from J, leaving 11 bases between. CDR1 and CDR2 from the germline V gene are SGHVS and FQNEAQ. The length of the CDR3 is 16 residues. The CDR3, as DNA: TGTGCCAGCAGCTTAGCGCGGAGAGGAGTGAACACTGAAGCTTTCTTT. Protein product: CASSLARRGVNTEAFF.

The genes are TRBV18 and TRBJ2-1, with TRBD1 as a possible D gene (6 bases). Trimming removed 3 bases from V and 8 bases from J, with 17 bases in between. Germline lookup yields CDR1 KGHSH and CDR2 LQKENI. CDR3 size: 15 residues. The CDR3 region is CASSPIGQGRDEQFF. CDR3 bases: TGTGCCAGCTCACCTATCGGGCAGGGGCGCGATGAGCAGTTCTTC. Filled out from reference TRBV18 and TRBJ2-1, the complete variable domain reads NAGVMQNPRHLVRRRGQEARLRCSPMKGHSHVYWYRQLPEEGLKFMVYLQKENIIDESGMPKERFSAEFPKEGPSILRIQQVVRGDSAAYFCASSPIGQGRDEQFFGPGTRLTVL.

The chain combines TRBV7-3 with TRBJ2-1; 12 positions agree with TRBD1. CDR1 and CDR2 from the germline V gene are SGHTA and FQGTGA. After removal of 0 bases from V and 8 bases from J, the junction contained 5 bases not matched to a gene. The CDR3 is 16 residues long. The CDR3, as DNA: TGTGCCAGCAGCTTAACGGGGACAGGGGGCCAAGATGAGCAGTTCTTC. Translating it yields CASSLTGTGGQDEQFF.

The chain links TRBV6-1 to TRBJ1-5; possibly TRBD1 for D (5 bases). Germline V gene lookup returns CDR1 MNHNS and CDR2 SASEGT. V lost 2 bases to trimming and J lost 3 bases, with 14 bases between them. There are 16 residues in the CDR3. In nucleotides, the CDR3 is TGTGCCAGCAGTGAATTCGGGGGACCCTTCAATCAGCCCCAGCATTTT. The encoded protein is CASSEFGGPFNQPQHF.

J is TRBJ2-5 and V is TRBV18; 10 bases align to TRBD2. Trimming at V came to 0 bases and at J to 5 bases, leaving 6 bases not matched to a gene. The germline V gene encodes CDR1 KGHSH and CDR2 LQKENI. CDR3 size: 16 residues. Here the CDR3 reads CASSPPGLASGETQYF. The CDR3 nucleotides are TGTGCCAGCTCACCACCGGGACTAGCGTCGGGGGAGACCCAGTACTTC.

The chain uses TRBV19 and TRBJ1-1; 7 bases fit TRBD1. This CDR3 is built from 13 residues. The trim removed 7 bases at V and 7 bases at J, leaving 9 bases unmatched. Germline V gene lookup returns CDR1 LNHDA and CDR2 SQIVND (reference sequence). CDR3 amino acids: CASNPPGQLEAFF. DNA for the CDR3: TGTGCCAGTAATCCACCGGGACAGCTTGAAGCTTTCTTT.

V usage is TRBV6-5 and J usage is TRBJ1-1; the D is unclear. The V gene's germline CDR1 is MNHEY and CDR2 SVGAGI. This CDR3 region has 13 residues. The V and J ends lost 6 bases and 0 bases respectively, with 8 bases between them. DNA for the CDR3: TGTGCCAGCAGCCTGCAGGTGAACACTGAAGCTTTCTTT. Protein sequence: CASSLQVNTEAFF.